Below, 22 T cell receptor beta chains from the same sample are listed, as sequenced in a study of PD-1 blockade in classical Hodgkin lymphoma (TCRdb year 2020). Receptor amplification or capture employed the immunoSEQ multiplex PCR assay. Held by TCRdb, this immuneACCESS table contains in-frame sequences only and omits some clones. Under half of the omission traces to an unresolved V gene where checked; the cause of the rest is unknown. This sample is represented by about 22,000 clones; about two thirds of them were singletons. The ten largest make up more than 5% of the sample. Read against the paper, the sample's time point label means: cycle 1 day 1 (C1D1), immediately before nivolumab initiation. Every trial patient had relapsed after autologous stem cell transplantation, and cohorts A, B and C differed in prior brentuximab vedotin exposure. The material sequenced was peripheral blood mononuclear cells (PBMCs), taken at baseline. The receptors come from a human donor with classical Hodgkin lymphoma.

The chain combines TRBV28 with TRBJ2-5, with TRBD1 as a possible D gene (6 bases). Trimming stripped 3 bases from V and 1 base from J, with 9 bases between. The CDR3 covers 14 residues. Germline V gene data show CDR1 as MDHEN and CDR2 as SYDVKM. This CDR3 is CASSFTGSQETQYF. The CDR3 nucleotides are TGTGCCAGCAGTTTTACAGGGTCCCAAGAGACCCAGTACTTC.

V gene TRBV7-2 combines with J gene TRBJ2-1; weak D call: TRBD2 (6 bases). The V gene's germline CDR1 is SGHTA and CDR2 FQGNSA. The CDR3 covers 16 residues. V gave up 4 bases and J gave up 0 bases, with 13 bases separating them. The chain's CDR3 is CASSSDGGSSYNEQFF. As DNA, the CDR3 is TGTGCCAGCAGCTCTGACGGGGGAAGCTCCTACAATGAGCAGTTCTTC.

The chain uses TRBV19 and TRBJ1-1, with a weak D call TRBD1 (6 bases). The CDR3 sequence is 15 residues long. Germline-derived CDR1 and CDR2 are LNHDA and SQIVND (reference sequence). The ends were cut back, 3 bases at V and 3 bases at J, with 14 bases in the middle. The chain's CDR3 is CASSIGGRDHTEAFF. In DNA, the CDR3 is TGTGCCAGTAGTATTGGGGGGCGGGACCACACTGAAGCTTTCTTT.

The chain has TRBV7-9 and TRBJ1-1; 9 bases align to TRBD1. The CDR3 loop spans 13 amino acids. CDR1 and CDR2 (germline): SEHNR, FQNEAQ (reference sequence). The V segment lost 3 bases and the J segment 8 bases; nucleotides outside the gene matches: 4. The CDR3 loop reads CASSLGQGREAFF. The CDR3 DNA reads as TGTGCCAGCAGCTTGGGACAGGGCAGAGAAGCTTTCTTT. The full variable domain, its missing parts supplied by reference TRBV7-9 and TRBJ1-1, is DTGVSQNPRHKITKRGQNVTFRCDPISEHNRLYWYRQTLGQGPEFLTYFQNEAQLEKSRLLSDRFSAERPKGSFSTLEIQRTEQGDSAMYLCASSLGQGREAFFGQGTRLTVV.

V usage is TRBV19 and J usage is TRBJ2-7; 8 bases agree with TRBD1. CDR3 length: 16 amino acids. The germline gives CDR1 LNHDA, CDR2 SQIVND (reference sequence). The V segment lost 5 bases and the J segment 6 bases; nucleotides outside the gene matches: 15. The CDR3 DNA sequence: TGTGCCAGTAGTCTCGACCAGGGGGCACGTCCTAGCGAGCAGTACTTC. Protein product: CASSLDQGARPSEQYF.

This chain connects TRBV5-1 to TRBJ2-2, with 9 bases that match TRBD2. The CDR3 covers 16 residues. V lost 3 bases and J lost 2; bases outside the gene matches: 5. Germline CDR1 and CDR2: SGHRS and YFSETQ. The chain's CDR3 is CASSSTSGRNTGELFF. CDR3 nucleotide sequence: TGCGCCAGCAGCTCCACTAGCGGGCGAAACACCGGGGAGCTGTTTTTT.

The chain links TRBV19 to TRBJ2-3; D tentatively fits TRBD1 or TRBD2 (6 bases each). The CDR3 is 14 amino acids. CDR1 and CDR2 from the germline V gene are LNHDA and SQIVND (reference sequence). The ends were cut back, 7 bases at V and 8 bases at J, with 19 bases in the middle. The CDR3, as DNA: TGTGCCAGTATGGGGACGGGGGCTGCAGTTACGCAGTATTTT. It yields the protein CASMGTGAAVTQYF.

For the CDR3, the DNA is TGTGCCAGCAGCTTCCTTTCGATAGGCACTGAAGCTTTCTTT. Encoded protein: CASSFLSIGTEAFF. This chain joins TRBV7-2 and TRBJ1-1; D unresolved. V lost 3 bases to trimming and J lost 4 bases, with 12 bases between them. The CDR3 extends over 14 amino acids. The V gene's germline CDR1 is SGHTA and CDR2 FQGNSA.

The chain has TRBV7-2 and TRBJ2-3, with D possibly TRBD2 on 7 matching bases. The CDR3 sequence is 16 residues long. V lost 5 bases and J 1 base, leaving 16 bases between the germline ends. Germline V lookup: CDR1 SGHTA, CDR2 FQGNSA. Written as DNA, the CDR3 is TGTGCCAGCAGCCCCGGACTAGGGGGAGGCACAGATACGCAGTATTTT. Encoded protein: CASSPGLGGGTDTQYF.

Only a few counts were recorded for this clone. This chain links TRBV7-9 with TRBJ2-7; 10 bases map to TRBD1. The V and J ends lost 3 bases and 1 base, in that order; junction bases with no gene match: 3. The germline V gene has CDR1 SEHNR and CDR2 FQNEAQ (reference sequence). The CDR3 is 15 residues long. In nucleotides, the CDR3 is TGTGCCAGCAGCTTGGGACAGGGGAAGTCCTACGAGCAGTACTTC. It codes for CASSLGQGKSYEQYF.

This chain uses TRBV6-6 with TRBJ2-3, with D tentatively TRBD1 (5 bases). The length of the CDR3 is 12 residues. Germline V gene data show CDR1 as MNHNY and CDR2 as SVGAGI (reference sequence). V gave up 10 bases and J gave up 4 bases, with 12 bases separating them. Here the CDR3 reads CATAGFADTQYF. The DNA for the CDR3 is TGTGCCACCGCAGGGTTTGCAGATACGCAGTATTTT.

This chain links TRBV6-1 with TRBJ1-5; tentative D call: TRBD1 (6 bases). The CDR3 loop spans 14 amino acids. Germline-derived CDR1 and CDR2 are MNHNS and SASEGT. Trimming pared 4 bases from V and 1 base from J, leaving 8 bases between. This chain's CDR3 is CASSVDRSNQPQHF. The CDR3 nucleotides read TGTGCCAGCAGTGTTGACAGGAGCAATCAGCCCCAGCATTTT.

The V call is TRBV7-2, the J call TRBJ2-6, with D perhaps matching TRBD2 (5 bases). V dropped 3 bases and J dropped 0 bases, with 9 bases sitting between them. The CDR3 has 16 residues. Germline loops: CDR1 SGHTA, CDR2 FQGNSA. CDR3 bases: TGTGCCAGCAGCTTCTCCCGGGGCTCTGGGGCCAACGTCCTGACTTTC. This sequence encodes CASSFSRGSGANVLTF. The full variable domain, with the rest looked up from reference TRBV7-2 and TRBJ2-6, is GAGVSQSPSNKVTEKGKDVELRCDPISGHTALYWYRQSLGQGLEFLIYFQGNSAPDKSGLPSDRFSAERTGGSVSTLTIQRTQQEDSAVYLCASSFSRGSGANVLTFGAGSRLTVL.

The genes are TRBV10-3 and TRBJ1-2; 11 bases line up with TRBD1. The CDR3 loop spans 18 amino acids. V was clipped by 0 bases and J by 3 bases; unmatched bases: 9. From germline, CDR1 is ENHRY and CDR2 SYGVKD. Written as DNA, the CDR3 is TGTGCCATCAGTGAGTCCCCGGGACAGGGGGACGGCGACTATGGCTACACCTTC. Its translation is CAISESPGQGDGDYGYTF.

The chain links TRBV7-9 to TRBJ2-7; D possibly uses TRBD1 or TRBD2 (5 bases each). Germline CDR1 reads SEHNR; CDR2 reads FQNEAQ (reference sequence). The CDR3 runs 15 residues. V lost 5 bases, J lost 4 bases, and 18 bases lay in between. The CDR3 loop reads CASSEYGTDFYEQYF. The CDR3 bases are TGTGCCAGCAGCGAATACGGGACCGATTTTTACGAGCAGTACTTC.

The gene calls are TRBV6-7 and TRBJ2-7, with a tentative D call TRBD1 (6 bases). TRBV6-7 is placed among ORFs of uncertain function. V was trimmed by 5 bases and J by 4 bases, leaving 21 bases between them. This CDR3 spans 16 amino acids. The CDR3 coding sequence is TGTGCCAGCAGTACATGGGTGGGGGACATCAAGTACGAGCAGTACTTC. Translation: CASSTWVGDIKYEQYF.

The rearrangement uses TRBV28 and TRBJ2-3; D unresolved. This CDR3 has 14 amino acids. The germline V and J ends were trimmed by 2 bases and 0 bases, with 6 bases remaining between them. Per the germline V gene, CDR1 is MDHEN and CDR2 is SYDVKM. The chain's CDR3 is CASSLRTSTDTQYF. The CDR3 DNA reads as TGTGCCAGCAGTTTAAGAACTAGCACAGATACGCAGTATTTT. The complete variable domain, with remaining parts taken from reference TRBV28 and TRBJ2-3, reads DVKVTQSSRYLVKRTGEKVFLECVQDMDHENMFWYRQDPGLGLRLIYFSYDVKMKEKGDIPEGYSVSREKKERFSLILESASTNQTSMYLCASSLRTSTDTQYFGPGTRLTVL.

This clone is medium-sized in the sample. The chain joins TRBV7-9 to TRBJ1-1; D is perhaps TRBD1 (5 bases). V shed 6 bases and J shed 4 bases, with 18 bases lying between them. In germline, CDR1 is SEHNR, CDR2 FQNEAQ (reference sequence). This CDR3 has 15 residues. The CDR3 DNA reads as TGTGCCAGCAGACCAAGCCGGGGCTGGGCCACTGAAGCTTTCTTT. Translation gives CASRPSRGWATEAFF. The full variable domain, completed using reference TRBV7-9 and TRBJ1-1, is DTGVSQNPRHKITKRGQNVTFRCDPISEHNRLYWYRQTLGQGPEFLTYFQNEAQLEKSRLLSDRFSAERPKGSFSTLEIQRTEQGDSAMYLCASRPSRGWATEAFFGQGTRLTVV.

A word on this clone: Other nucleotide sequences in the sample specify the same CDR3. The chain recombines TRBV6-5 with TRBJ2-5; possible D gene TRBD1, 6 bases. The CDR3 totals 14 residues. Trimming pared 6 bases from V and 0 bases from J, leaving 11 bases between. Germline CDR1 MNHEY, CDR2 SVGAGI. CDR3 in DNA: TGTGCCAGCAGGGTATACAGGGACCAAGAGACCCAGTACTTC. The encoded protein is CASRVYRDQETQYF.

This chain links TRBV1 with TRBJ1-6; TRBD1, the table's D call, was not compared with the DNA. TRBV1 is deemed a pseudogene. The CDR3 sequence is 17 residues long. CDR3 bases: TGCACCAGCAGCCATAGGGGACATGCGTCCTATAATTCACCCCTCCACTTT. It specifies CTSSHRGHASYNSPLHF.

This chain uses TRBV10-3 with TRBJ2-7, with TRBD2 matching 7 bases. CDR3 length: 14 residues. Germline lookup yields CDR1 ENHRY and CDR2 SYGVKD. V shed 6 bases, J shed 9 bases, and the junction held 14 bases outside the gene matches. This CDR3 reads CAIRPGAGETGQYF. DNA of the CDR3: TGTGCCATCAGGCCTGGGGCGGGAGAGACGGGGCAGTACTTC.

The V and J genes are TRBV7-9 and TRBJ1-5, with D perhaps TRBD1 (5 bases). The CDR3 contains 15 residues. V was clipped by 1 base and J by 1 base, with 8 bases between them. Germline values: CDR1 SEHNR, CDR2 FQNEAQ (reference sequence). CDR3 sequence: CASSLESGSNQPQHF. Here the CDR3 DNA reads TGTGCCAGCAGCTTAGAGTCAGGGAGCAATCAGCCCCAGCATTTT.